A single sample gave rise to the 22 T cell receptor beta chains below, sequenced in a study of control samples from healthy donors and cancer patients. Some clones are missing from TCRdb's copy, which holds only in-frame ones; the method was immunoSEQ multiplex PCR. The table includes about 89,000 clones, approximately 87% detected once. The specimen was blood. Receptors were obtained from a woman in her thirties or forties in good health.

V and J are TRBV19 and TRBJ1-2; 9 positions agree with TRBD1. J was trimmed by 7 bases and V by 7 bases; bases with no gene match: 13. Germline CDR1 reads LNHDA; CDR2 reads SQIVND (reference sequence). The CDR3 runs 15 residues. CDR3 sequence (DNA): TGTGCCAGTATTAATCGGGACAGGGTTCAGGGTGGCTACACCTTC. It translates to CASINRDRVQGGYTF.

This clone was counted a few times. The chain uses TRBV5-4 and TRBJ1-1; 7 bases are a match to TRBD1. This CDR3 contains 17 residues. V lost 2 bases, J lost 0 bases, and 10 bases stayed unmatched. Germline assignment: CDR1 SGHNT and CDR2 YYREEE (reference sequence). CDR3 coding DNA: TGTGCCAGCAGCTTTGGAGGTAGGACAGGCATGAACACTGAAGCTTTCTTT. It is translated as CASSFGGRTGMNTEAFF.

This chain joins TRBV10-3 and TRBJ2-5; TRBD1 matches at 11 bases. This CDR3 region has 13 residues. The germline V gene has CDR1 ENHRY and CDR2 SYGVKD. V shed 10 bases and J 5 bases; nucleotides not matched to a gene: 6. Here the CDR3 reads CATGTGGHETQYF. DNA of the CDR3: TGTGCCACCGGGACAGGGGGGCACGAGACCCAGTACTTC.

This rearrangement joins TRBV7-2 to TRBJ1-5, with D possibly TRBD1 on 5 matching bases. The V gene's germline CDR1 is SGHTA and CDR2 FQGNSA. Trimming removed 0 bases from V and 5 bases from J, with 11 bases in between. The CDR3 covers 15 residues. CDR3 region: CASSLALGAYQPQHF. DNA of the CDR3: TGTGCCAGCAGCTTAGCGCTAGGGGCCTATCAGCCCCAGCATTTT.

Turning to this clone: A junction boundary mismatches the germline segment, possibly from a read error. This chain uses TRBV2 with TRBJ1-1; tentative D call: TRBD1 (5 bases). The CDR3 has 14 amino acids. Germline CDR1 is SNHLY and CDR2 is FYNNEI. In nucleotides, the CDR3 is TGTGCCAGCAGCGAAGTCAGGGTTAACACTGAAGCTTTCTTT. It codes for CASSEVRVNTEAFF.

The V call is TRBV18, the J call TRBJ1-1, with TRBD1 identical over 9 bases. From germline, CDR1 is KGHSH and CDR2 LQKENI. The ends lost 5 bases at V and 5 bases at J; junction bases unmatched: 15. The CDR3 contains 17 residues. The DNA for the CDR3 is TGTGCCAGCTCATCCGGACAGGGGAATATCGGCAGTACTGAAGCTTTCTTT. Its protein product is CASSSGQGNIGSTEAFF.

The chain recombines TRBV7-3 with TRBJ2-3; tentatively, D is TRBD1 or TRBD2 (5 bases each). There are 12 residues in the CDR3. The V end lost 5 bases, the J end lost 6 bases, and 9 bases lay between the germline ends. CDR1 SGHTA and CDR2 FQGTGA come from the germline V gene. The CDR3 sequence is CASSREGDTQYF. The CDR3 DNA is TGTGCCAGCAGCCGAGAGGGGGATACGCAGTATTTT.

This chain links TRBV19 with TRBJ1-5, with TRBD1 identical over 10 bases. After removal of 5 bases from V and 4 bases from J, the junction contained 5 bases not matched to a gene. Germline CDR1 LNHDA, CDR2 SQIVND (reference sequence). This CDR3 has 15 amino acids. CDR3 sequence: CASSGGQGRNQPQHF. The CDR3 bases are TGTGCCAGTAGTGGGGGACAGGGGAGGAATCAGCCCCAGCATTTT.

This chain links TRBV12-3 or TRBV12-4 with TRBJ2-7; D tentatively fits TRBD1 or TRBD2 (7 bases each). The CDR3 length is 13 residues. V shed 4 bases and J shed 2 bases, with 9 bases lying between them. In DNA, the CDR3 is TGTGCCAGCAGTTCAGGGGGGGCCTACGAGCAGTACTTC. Amino acid sequence: CASSSGGAYEQYF.

Turning to this clone: Compared with germline, one end of the junction differs, possibly owing to a read error. The V and J genes are TRBV18 and TRBJ2-7; D call uncertain. This CDR3 has 13 residues. Germline CDR1 is KGHSH and CDR2 is LQKENI. CDR3 residues: CASSPPHGYEQYF. The CDR3 DNA follows: TGTGCCAGCTCCCCACCCCACGGGTACGAGCAGTACTTC.

The CDR3 protein is CASSDSGDSYEQYF. CDR3 coding DNA: TGTGCCAGCAGTGATAGCGGGGACTCCTACGAGCAGTACTTC. The chain joins TRBV25-1 to TRBJ2-7; 8 positions match TRBD2. The CDR3 runs 14 residues. CDR1 MGHDK and CDR2 SYGVNS come from the germline V gene. Trimming cost V 3 bases and J 0 bases; bases outside gene matches: 1.

This clone has only a few counts. V usage is TRBV10-1 and J usage is TRBJ1-2; D ambiguous. This CDR3 is 15 amino acids long. From germline, CDR1 is WNHNN and CDR2 SYGVQD (reference sequence). Trimming left V 0 bases short and J 0 bases short, with 8 bases between. The CDR3 protein is CASSESSSPNYGYTF. In DNA, the CDR3 is TGCGCCAGCAGTGAGTCGTCGTCACCTAACTATGGCTACACCTTC.

A note on this clone: Other DNA variants within this sample encode the same CDR3. This sequence joins TRBV4-3 and TRBJ1-1; D not certain. The CDR3 is 13 amino acids. Germline lookup yields CDR1 LGHNA and CDR2 YSLEER. Trimming cost V 1 base and J 1 base, with 4 bases left between them. The CDR3 loop reads CASSQGQNTEAFF. CDR3 in DNA: TGCGCCAGCAGCCAAGGACAGAACACTGAAGCTTTCTTT.

This clone was picked up one time. This chain uses TRBV6-2 or TRBV6-3 with TRBJ1-1; 8 bases are a match to TRBD1. CDR3 length equals 19 residues. Germline loops: CDR1 MNHEY, CDR2 SVGEGT. The V segment lost 0 bases and the J segment 0 bases; nucleotides outside the gene matches: 12. The CDR3 DNA is TGTGCCAGCAGTTACTCGGCGGGACAGGCGTTTTCCATGAACACTGAAGCTTTCTTT. The encoded protein is CASSYSAGQAFSMNTEAFF.

The chain carries TRBV4-1 and TRBJ2-1; possibly TRBD2 for D (6 bases). CDR3 size: 15 residues. V was trimmed by 6 bases and J by 2 bases, leaving 14 bases between them. From germline, CDR1 is MGHRA and CDR2 YSYEKL. In DNA form, the CDR3 reads TGCGCCAGCAGAATCCGGGACTCCACCTACAATGAGCAGTTCTTC. This translates into CASRIRDSTYNEQFF.

The chain has TRBV30 and TRBJ2-3, with 14 positions matching TRBD2. The CDR3 consists of 14 residues. Germline CDR1 is GTSNPN and CDR2 is SVGIG (reference sequence). V was pared by 6 bases and J by 6 bases, with 5 bases of the junction left unmatched. In DNA form, the CDR3 reads TGTGCCTGCTGGACTAGCGGGGGGTGGGATACGCAGTATTTT. Translated: CACWTSGGWDTQYF.

This clone was observed a single time. V gene TRBV23-1 combines with J gene TRBJ2-7; maybe TRBD1 (5 bases). TRBV23-1 is an open reading frame whose function is uncertain. V was pared by 4 bases and J by 3 bases, with 10 bases between. This CDR3 has 13 residues. CDR3 sequence: CASSPRQSYEQYF. CDR3 sequence (DNA): TGCGCCAGCAGTCCACGACAGAGCTACGAGCAGTACTTC.

The chain recombines TRBV10-1 with TRBJ2-5; D possibly corresponds to TRBD2 (6 bases). From germline, CDR1 is WNHNN and CDR2 SYGVQD (reference sequence). V lost 0 bases and J lost 5, with 10 bases in between. The CDR3 is 14 amino acids. CDR3 in amino acids: CASSESGGWETQYF. The CDR3 DNA is TGCGCCAGCAGTGAGTCGGGGGGATGGGAGACCCAGTACTTC.

This clone was observed a handful of times. The chain couples TRBV27 to TRBJ1-2; D perhaps matches TRBD1 (6 bases). Trimming took 3 bases from V and 7 from J, leaving 15 bases between them. Germline-derived CDR1 and CDR2 are MNHEY and SMNVEV (reference sequence). CDR3 length equals 14 residues. The CDR3 loop reads CASSLWAGEGGYTF. CDR3 DNA sequence: TGTGCCAGCAGTTTGTGGGCAGGGGAAGGTGGCTACACCTTC.

The chain couples TRBV29-1 to TRBJ1-2; 7 positions agree with TRBD1. CDR3 length: 12 residues. V was clipped by 6 bases and J by 4 bases; unmatched bases: 5. The germline CDR1 and CDR2 sequences are SQVTM and ANQGSEA. CDR3 amino acids: CSVLYRGYGYTF. DNA of the CDR3: TGCAGCGTCCTGTACAGGGGCTATGGCTACACCTTC.

The genes are TRBV25-1 and TRBJ2-3; 10 bases map to TRBD2. With 8 bases clipped from V and 0 bases from J, the junction kept 5 bases outside the gene matches. Looked up from germline, CDR1 is MGHDK and CDR2 is SYGVNS. The length of the CDR3 is 15 residues. CDR3 amino acids: CASSISGGSTDTQYF. The CDR3 nucleotides read TGTGCCAGCTCCATTAGCGGGGGGAGCACAGATACGCAGTATTTT. Combining the CDR3 with reference TRBV25-1 and TRBJ2-3 gives the whole variable domain EADIYQTPRYLVIGTGKKITLECSQTMGHDKMYWYQQDPGMELHLIHYSYGVNSTEKGDLSSESTVSRIRTEHFPLTLESARPSHTSQYLCASSISGGSTDTQYFGPGTRLTVL.

This sequence joins TRBV9 and TRBJ2-3; 12 bases align to TRBD2. Germline CDR1 is SGDLS and CDR2 is YYNGEE. With V trimmed by 3 bases and J by 11 bases, 7 bases remained unmatched. CDR3 length equals 14 residues. The CDR3 loop is CASSELAGGQRQYF. CDR3 sequence (DNA): TGTGCCAGCAGCGAACTAGCGGGGGGCCAGAGGCAGTATTTT.